The clone carrying this TCR beta chain was counted between two and nine times. This sample is drawn from a study of blood T cells in healthy people across ages. Germline V gene sequence: CDR1 LGHNA, CDR2 YSLEER. The CDR3 runs to 16 residues. V shed 1 base and J shed 4 bases, with 17 bases lying between them. For the second PCR, which ran for 7 to 11 cycles, a sample-barcoded 5' primer and a J-beta primer mix were used. TCRdb re-called the 5' RACE reads through MiXCR, storing one row per CDR3 protein. This sample has some 1,800,000 distinct CDR3 sequences, with 35% to 50% found just once. The chain has TRBV4-3 and TRBJ2-7, with D tentatively TRBD2 (7 bases). The sequenced sample was blood. The clonotype originates from a human donor in good health. CDR3 nucleotides: TGCGCCAGCAGCCAAGCTCTAGGGGGGGGCCTTTACGAGCAGTACTTC. Translating gives CASSQALGGGLYEQYF.